This record covers a single T cell receptor beta chain. Antigen unknown. Peripheral blood came from all dose cohorts at three timepoints. Sequencing used immunoSEQ multiplex PCR; TCRdb keeps in-frame clones, though not all of them. The sample holds about 42,000 clones; over 75% are singletons and the top ten take roughly 2.5%. These data originate in a study of OX40 agonist ivuxolimab in advanced cancers. Turning to the study itself: Males comprised roughly four fifths of the group, whose mean age was approximately 61 years (range roughly 23 to 90).

Trimming removed 9 bases from V and 4 bases from J, with 11 bases in between. The CDR3 has 12 residues. Germline CDR1 is SNHLY and CDR2 is FYNNEI. Study findings and constraints: Both blood CD4+ and CD8+ T cells showed clonal growth by week 6 at 0.1 to 3.0 mg/kg.

The chain combines TRBV2 with TRBJ2-3, with D hard to call. The TCR was taken from an adult with an advanced solid tumor such as melanoma, head and neck, liver or kidney cancer. This specimen consisted of CD4+ or CD8+ T cells sorted from blood, obtained in a trial of the OX40 agonist ivuxolimab. CDR3 protein: CARPQVADTQYF. DNA for the CDR3: TGTGCCAGGCCACAAGTCGCAGATACGCAGTATTTT. Together with reference TRBV2 and TRBJ2-3, the CDR3 gives the full variable domain: EPEVTQTPSHQVTQMGQEVILRCVPISNHLYFYWYRQILGQKVEFLVSFYNNEISEKSEIFDDQFSVERPDGSNFTLKIRSTKLEDSAMYFCARPQVADTQYFGPGTRLTVL.